Here is one T cell receptor beta chain with its context. The antigen remains undetermined. Trimming pared 5 bases from V and 4 bases from J, leaving 14 bases between. The CDR3 is 14 residues long. The germline V gene encodes CDR1 SNHLY and CDR2 FYNNEI. The sample is drawn from a study of PD-1 blockade in classical Hodgkin lymphoma. Study findings and constraints: In CD4+ cells, TCR diversity went up significantly by C4D1, but in CD8+ cells it did not.

Produced via immunoSEQ multiplex PCR; TCRdb's table is partial and in-frame only. This table has almost 95,000 clones, 83% appearing once. The time point denotes: cycle 4 day 1 (C4D1), after 6 weeks of nivolumab. Relapses following autologous stem cell transplantation were seen in all patients, with brentuximab vedotin exposure varying. The origin of this receptor is a human donor with classical Hodgkin lymphoma. The sample consisted of peripheral blood mononuclear cells (PBMCs), taken before the fourth cycle of nivolumab. The V gene is TRBV2, the J gene TRBJ2-5; perhaps TRBD2 as D (7 bases). The CDR3 is CASSPEGGGETQYF. CDR3 nucleotide sequence: TGTGCCAGCAGTCCCGAGGGAGGGGGAGAGACCCAGTACTTC.